This passage covers 30 T cell receptor beta chains from one sample sequenced in a study of long-term antiretroviral therapy in people with HIV. Running of the v3.0 immunoSEQ assay took place at survey level. Sequencing used immunoSEQ multiplex PCR; TCRdb keeps in-frame clones, though not all of them. The top ten clones hold roughly 3.6% of a sample with fewer than 25,000 clones, 88% of them seen once. Source: unsorted PBMCs, taken 2.3 years after starting antiretroviral therapy. These receptor sequences come from a man between 60 and 75 years old with HIV.

Remarks on this clone: Germline is not matched at one junction end, which may reflect a read error. This chain joins TRBV6-5 and TRBJ1-3; no clear D gene. This CDR3 is 14 amino acids long. Germline values: CDR1 MNHEY, CDR2 SVGAGI. The CDR3 loop reads CASSPSGSRAQTLF. The CDR3 DNA reads as TGTGCCAGCAGCCCCTCGGGCTCTAGGGCCCAAACTCTTTTT.

V usage is TRBV6-5 and J usage is TRBJ2-3; TRBD1 might be the D (5 bases). Looked up from germline, CDR1 is MNHEY and CDR2 is SVGAGI. The CDR3 extends over 16 amino acids. The V end lost 0 bases, the J end lost 2 bases, and 12 bases lay between the germline ends. The CDR3 DNA reads as TGTGCCAGCAGTTACTCAGCAGGGTCAGACACAGATACGCAGTATTTT. Amino acids: CASSYSAGSDTDTQYF.

CDR3 loop: CASSVKGTASPNYGYTF. In nucleotides, the CDR3 is TGTGCCAGCAGCGTCAAGGGGACAGCATCTCCTAACTATGGCTACACCTTC. This sequence joins TRBV9 and TRBJ1-2; TRBD1 matches 7 bases. The CDR3 loop spans 17 amino acids. Trimming took 2 bases from V and 0 from J; bases not matched to a gene: 10. Germline V CDR1 and CDR2: SGDLS, YYNGEE.

J is TRBJ1-2 and V is TRBV5-1, with D tentatively TRBD1 (6 bases). With 7 bases removed from V and 4 bases from J, the gap between germline ends came to 17 bases. Looked up from germline, CDR1 is SGHRS and CDR2 is YFSETQ. The CDR3 contains 14 residues. The CDR3: CASSGTLGGYGYTF. DNA for the CDR3: TGCGCCAGCTCAGGGACATTAGGTGGCTATGGCTACACCTTC.

Only a few counts were recorded for this clone. The rearrangement links TRBV19 to TRBJ2-5, with TRBD1 matching over 9 bases. The germline CDR1 and CDR2 sequences are LNHDA and SQIVND (reference sequence). With V trimmed by 3 bases and J by 0 bases, 11 bases remained unmatched. The CDR3 runs 18 residues. The CDR3 nucleotides read TGTGCCAGTAGTATTCGGGACAGGGTTAACAAAAACCAAGAGACCCAGTACTTC. Its protein is CASSIRDRVNKNQETQYF. Combining the CDR3 with reference TRBV19 and TRBJ2-5 gives the whole variable domain DGGITQSPKYLFRKEGQNVTLSCEQNLNHDAMYWYRQDPGQGLRLIYYSQIVNDFQKGDIAEGYSVSREKKESFPLTVTSAQKNPTAFYLCASSIRDRVNKNQETQYFGPGTRLLVL.

V usage is TRBV9 and J usage is TRBJ2-6, with a weak D call TRBD2 (5 bases). Germline assignment: CDR1 SGDLS and CDR2 YYNGEE. V shed 4 bases and J shed 2 bases, with 16 bases lying between them. There are 17 residues in the CDR3. The CDR3 reads CASSPELVYAGANVLTF. As DNA, the CDR3 is TGTGCCAGCAGCCCTGAACTAGTGTACGCTGGGGCCAACGTCCTGACTTTC.

The gene calls are TRBV6-5 and TRBJ2-7, with TRBD2 matching 10 bases. Germline V gene sequence: CDR1 MNHEY, CDR2 SVGAGI. The CDR3 has 14 amino acids. V shed 6 bases, J shed 4 bases, and the junction held 6 bases outside the gene matches. CDR3: CASRPLAGEYEQYF. In DNA, the CDR3 is TGTGCCAGCAGGCCGCTAGCGGGGGAATACGAGCAGTACTTC.

The chain recombines TRBV10-3 with TRBJ1-2; TRBD1 agrees at 7 bases. The V and J ends lost 5 bases and 0 bases, in that order; junction bases with no gene match: 0. CDR3 length equals 13 residues. Germline assignment: CDR1 ENHRY and CDR2 SYGVKD. CDR3 bases: TGTGCCATCAGTACAGGGGCTAACTATGGCTACACCTTC. Translation: CAISTGANYGYTF.

The V and J genes are TRBV7-9 and TRBJ1-5; tentatively, D is TRBD1 (6 bases). The CDR3 consists of 12 residues. The germline V gene encodes CDR1 SEHNR and CDR2 FQNEAQ (reference sequence). Deletions cut 7 bases from V and 5 bases from J, with 9 bases between. The CDR3 sequence is CASNRDDQPQHF. Here the CDR3 DNA reads TGTGCCAGCAACAGGGACGATCAGCCCCAGCATTTT. Full variable domain (remainder filled in from reference TRBV7-9 and TRBJ1-5): DTGVSQNPRHKITKRGQNVTFRCDPISEHNRLYWYRQTLGQGPEFLTYFQNEAQLEKSRLLSDRFSAERPKGSFSTLEIQRTEQGDSAMYLCASNRDDQPQHFGDGTRLSIL.

The chain couples TRBV6-5 to TRBJ1-2; a possible D gene is TRBD1 (6 bases). Germline V gives CDR1 MNHEY, CDR2 SVGAGI. The CDR3 covers 13 residues. Trimming took 6 bases from V and 2 from J, leaving 10 bases between them. The CDR3 DNA reads as TGTGCCAGCAGGACAGGAGCAAACTATGGCTACACCTTC. Translation gives CASRTGANYGYTF.

This chain connects TRBV5-5 to TRBJ1-2, with a tentative D call TRBD1 (5 bases). The V and J ends lost 6 bases and 3 bases respectively, with 21 bases between them. The germline V gene encodes CDR1 SGHKS and CDR2 YYEKEE (reference sequence). This CDR3 contains 16 residues. CDR3 in DNA: TGTGCCAGCACGGTTGCTACTTGGGGCAGCGACTATGGCTACACCTTC. Its protein is CASTVATWGSDYGYTF.

This clone was detected only a few times. The chain recombines TRBV6-1 with TRBJ1-5; no definite D call. The length of the CDR3 is 14 residues. The germline V gene encodes CDR1 MNHNS and CDR2 SASEGT. The ends were cut back, 1 base at V and 6 bases at J, with 10 bases in the middle. DNA of the CDR3: TGTGCCAGCAGTGAAGTTTTAGGGCCTCAGCCCCAGCATTTT. It specifies CASSEVLGPQPQHF.

This clone appeared a single time. The chain recombines TRBV6-1 with TRBJ2-7; TRBD1 matches 7 bases. From germline, CDR1 is MNHNS and CDR2 SASEGT. Trimming took 2 bases from V and 6 from J; bases not matched to a gene: 1. The CDR3 covers 12 residues. The DNA for the CDR3 is TGTGCCAGCAGTGAATCAGGGGGCGAGCAGTACTTC. Translation: CASSESGGEQYF.

The chain joins TRBV19 to TRBJ2-2, with TRBD2 matching over 9 bases. With 7 bases clipped from V and 7 bases from J, the junction kept 19 bases outside the gene matches. The germline V gene encodes CDR1 LNHDA and CDR2 SQIVND (reference sequence). The CDR3 contains 18 residues. CDR3 nucleotides: TGTGCCAGTAACCCGGGTTTTAGCGGGAGTGGCTACCTCGGGGAGCTGTTTTTT. It is translated as CASNPGFSGSGYLGELFF.

The rearrangement uses TRBV7-3 and TRBJ1-6; no clear D. The CDR3 is 12 amino acids. CDR1 SGHTA and CDR2 FQGTGA come from the germline V gene. V lost 3 bases and J 5 bases, leaving 2 bases between the germline ends. CDR3 sequence: CASSFNNSPLHF. The CDR3 DNA reads as TGTGCCAGCAGCTTCAATAATTCACCCCTCCACTTT. The whole variable domain, filled in from reference TRBV7-3 and TRBJ1-6, reads GAGVSQTPSNKVTEKGKYVELRCDPISGHTALYWYRQSLGQGPEFLIYFQGTGAADDSGLPNDRFFAVRPEGSVSTLKIQRTERGDSAVYLCASSFNNSPLHFGNGTRLTVT.

The chain couples TRBV7-2 to TRBJ1-1, with D possibly TRBD1 on 5 matching bases. The CDR3 runs 15 residues. Germline CDR1 and CDR2: SGHTA and FQGNSA. V dropped 1 base and J dropped 1 base, with 10 bases sitting between them. The CDR3 reads CASSLGGLKNTEAFF. The CDR3 DNA reads as TGTGCCAGCAGCTTAGGGGGACTGAAGAACACTGAAGCTTTCTTT.

This clone was found once. The chain employs TRBV5-1 and TRBJ2-2; a weak D match, TRBD1 (5 bases). Trimming removed 4 bases at V and 7 bases at J, with 20 bases between. The CDR3 extends over 16 amino acids. The germline V gene has CDR1 SGHRS and CDR2 YFSETQ. CDR3 amino acids: CASSPIHDSLNGELFF. The CDR3, as DNA: TGCGCCAGCAGCCCAATTCACGACAGTCTTAACGGGGAGCTGTTTTTT. Together with reference TRBV5-1 and TRBJ2-2, the CDR3 gives the full variable domain: KAGVTQTPRYLIKTRGQQVTLSCSPISGHRSVSWYQQTPGQGLQFLFEYFSETQRNKGNFPGRFSGRQFSNSRSEMNVSTLELGDSALYLCASSPIHDSLNGELFFGEGSRLTVL.

This chain joins TRBV28 and TRBJ2-7, with D unclear. Trimming took 3 bases from V and 4 from J, leaving 4 bases between them. The CDR3 extends over 11 amino acids. Germline V gene data show CDR1 as MDHEN and CDR2 as SYDVKM. CDR3 sequence (DNA): TGTGCCAGCAGTTTTTATTACGAGCAGTACTTC. Encoded protein: CASSFYYEQYF.

The rearrangement links TRBV5-6 to TRBJ2-3; 10 nucleotides align to TRBD2. Germline V gene lookup returns CDR1 SGHDT and CDR2 YYEEEE. J lost 2 bases, V lost 4 bases, and 4 bases had no gene match. The CDR3 totals 15 residues. CDR3 nucleotides: TGTGCCAGCAGCCGGACTAGCGGCTTCACAGATACGCAGTATTTT. This encodes CASSRTSGFTDTQYF.

The rearrangement uses TRBV2 and TRBJ2-7; D may correspond to TRBD1 or TRBD2 (5 bases each). CDR1 is SNHLY, CDR2 FYNNEI, per germline. The CDR3 is 13 amino acids. Trimming shortened V by 2 bases and J by 3 bases, and 8 bases separated the two germline ends. CDR3 nucleotide sequence: TGTGCCAGCAGTGAACCAGGGAGCTACGAGCAGTACTTC. It translates to CASSEPGSYEQYF.

The genes are TRBV9 and TRBJ1-2, with D maybe TRBD1 (5 bases). The germline V gene has CDR1 SGDLS and CDR2 YYNGEE. Trimming cost V 3 bases and J 2 bases, with 14 bases left between them. The CDR3 covers 15 residues. CDR3 bases: TGTGCCAGCAGCGGCGCGGGCAGGGTAAACTATGGCTACACCTTC. This encodes CASSGAGRVNYGYTF. Using reference TRBV9 and TRBJ1-2 for the parts outside the CDR3, the full variable domain is DSGVTQTPKHLITATGQRVTLRCSPRSGDLSVYWYQQSLDQGLQFLIQYYNGEERAKGNILERFSAQQFPDLHSELNLSSLELGDSALYFCASSGAGRVNYGYTFGSGTRLTVV.

The chain recombines TRBV14 with TRBJ2-1; TRBD2 aligns across 11 bases. Trimming cost V 2 bases and J 7 bases; bases outside gene matches: 10. This CDR3 is built from 17 residues. The germline CDR1 and CDR2 sequences are SGHDN and FVKESK. Here the CDR3 DNA reads TGTGCCAGCAGCCAACCTGGGACTAGCGGCGGATGGAATGAGCAGTTCTTC. This encodes CASSQPGTSGGWNEQFF.

This chain links TRBV7-9 with TRBJ2-7; 8 positions agree with TRBD2. Germline V lookup: CDR1 SEHNR, CDR2 FQNEAQ (reference sequence). The CDR3 loop spans 15 amino acids. The V gene end was trimmed by 4 bases and the J gene end by 5 bases; junction bases not matched to a gene: 10. The CDR3 loop is CASSWTPGGADEQYF. The CDR3 nucleotides read TGTGCCAGCAGCTGGACACCCGGGGGGGCTGACGAGCAGTACTTC.

The V gene is TRBV9, the J gene TRBJ2-2, with D uncertain. V was clipped by 3 bases and J by 3 bases, with 3 bases between them. There are 12 residues in the CDR3. Per the germline V gene, CDR1 is SGDLS and CDR2 is YYNGEE. CDR3 coding DNA: TGTGCCAGCAGCGCATACACCGGGGAGCTGTTTTTT. Protein sequence: CASSAYTGELFF.

The J gene is TRBJ2-2, the V gene TRBV5-1, with D tentatively TRBD2 (7 bases). The CDR3 is made up of 13 amino acids. Germline V gene lookup returns CDR1 SGHRS and CDR2 YFSETQ. Trimming took 5 bases from V and 4 from J, leaving 9 bases between them. The CDR3 protein is CASRRGLTGELFF. As DNA, the CDR3 is TGCGCCAGCAGGCGGGGGCTCACCGGGGAGCTGTTTTTT.

The chain links TRBV29-1 to TRBJ1-2, with D perhaps TRBD1 (6 bases). V was pared by 1 base and J by 8 bases, with 14 bases between. Germline V gene sequence: CDR1 SQVTM, CDR2 ANQGSEA. The CDR3 extends over 13 amino acids. The CDR3 bases are TGCAGCGTTGAAGGGCGGGGGCGAGGAGGCTACACCTTC. Translating gives CSVEGRGRGGYTF.

The V gene is TRBV6-5, the J gene TRBJ2-3, with D tentatively TRBD2 (5 bases). This CDR3 has 15 residues. Germline V CDR1 and CDR2: MNHEY, SVGAGI. The V and J ends lost 6 bases and 6 bases respectively, with 19 bases between them. The CDR3: CASSTPGLAGDTQYF. The DNA for the CDR3 is TGTGCCAGCAGCACCCCGGGATTAGCCGGGGATACGCAGTATTTT.

This clone was seen only once. V usage is TRBV5-1 and J usage is TRBJ2-7; TRBD2 matches 14 bases. CDR3 length: 16 amino acids. The germline V gene encodes CDR1 SGHRS and CDR2 YFSETQ. J lost 6 bases, V lost 4 bases, and 9 bases had no gene match. The CDR3, as DNA: TGCGCCAGCAGCGAAGGGACTAGCGGGAGCAGCTTCGAGCAGTACTTC. It codes for CASSEGTSGSSFEQYF.

The chain links TRBV7-9 to TRBJ2-7, with D unclear. This CDR3 spans 13 amino acids. Germline loops: CDR1 SEHNR, CDR2 FQNEAQ (reference sequence). V was shortened by 3 bases and J by 6 bases, with 12 bases between the two germline ends. The CDR3 sequence: CASSLDGPSEQYF. CDR3 coding DNA: TGTGCCAGCAGCTTGGATGGACCGAGCGAGCAGTACTTC. Drawing the rest from reference TRBV7-9 and TRBJ2-7, the complete variable domain is DTGVSQNPRHKITKRGQNVTFRCDPISEHNRLYWYRQTLGQGPEFLTYFQNEAQLEKSRLLSDRFSAERPKGSFSTLEIQRTEQGDSAMYLCASSLDGPSEQYFGPGTRLTVT.

The chain links TRBV11-2 to TRBJ2-7; a possible D gene is TRBD1 (6 bases). V dropped 1 base and J dropped 5 bases, with 9 bases sitting between them. The CDR3 extends over 13 amino acids. CDR1 and CDR2 (germline): SGHAT, FQNNGV. This CDR3 reads CASSLVGGDEQYF. The CDR3 nucleotides are TGTGCCAGCAGCTTAGTAGGGGGTGACGAGCAGTACTTC.